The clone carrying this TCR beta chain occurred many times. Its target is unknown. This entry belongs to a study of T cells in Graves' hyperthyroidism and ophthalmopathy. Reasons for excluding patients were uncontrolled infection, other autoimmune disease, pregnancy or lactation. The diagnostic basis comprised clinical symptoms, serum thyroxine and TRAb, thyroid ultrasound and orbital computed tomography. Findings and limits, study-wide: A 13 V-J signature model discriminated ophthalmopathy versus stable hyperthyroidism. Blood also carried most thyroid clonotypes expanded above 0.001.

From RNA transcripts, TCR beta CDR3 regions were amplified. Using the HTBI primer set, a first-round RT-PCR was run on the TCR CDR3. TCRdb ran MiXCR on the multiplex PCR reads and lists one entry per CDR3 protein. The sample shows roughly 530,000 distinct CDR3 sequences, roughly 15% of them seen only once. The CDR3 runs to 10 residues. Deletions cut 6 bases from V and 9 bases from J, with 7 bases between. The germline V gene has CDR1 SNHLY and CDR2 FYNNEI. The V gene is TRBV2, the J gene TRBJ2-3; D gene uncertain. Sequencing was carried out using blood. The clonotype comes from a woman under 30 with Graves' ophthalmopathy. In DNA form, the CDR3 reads TGTGCCAGCAGACCCCAAACGCAGTATTTT. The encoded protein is CASRPQTQYF. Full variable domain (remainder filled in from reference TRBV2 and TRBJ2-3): EPEVTQTPSHQVTQMGQEVILRCVPISNHLYFYWYRQILGQKVEFLVSFYNNEISEKSEIFDDQFSVERPDGSNFTLKIRSTKLEDSAMYFCASRPQTQYFGPGTRLTVL.